Included here is one T cell receptor beta chain sequence, with context. What it recognizes is unknown. This specimen comes from a study of cytomegalovirus exposure and HLA in healthy donors. Study findings and constraints: One later analysis reportedly identified an Asian-associated ancestry cluster that showed fewer N-insertions than the roughly 600-donor mean. Indistinguishable V segments such as TRBV6-2 and TRBV6-3 were excluded. Later analysis identified a missense DCLRE1C variant that was linked to TCR beta V- and J-gene trimming.

Primers: 60 Vbeta forward and 13 Jbeta reverse. The protocol was immunoSEQ multiplex PCR, while the TCRdb copy is restricted to in-frame clones and leaves out a portion. The table has about 130,000 clones, 70% to 90% seen once. The germline gives CDR1 SGHNT, CDR2 YYREEE (reference sequence). Trimming cost V 4 bases and J 0 bases, with 8 bases left between them. The CDR3 spans 13 residues. The material sequenced was PBMCs. This clonotype was obtained from a boy aged 5-17 years in good health and CMV-seronegative. The chain employs TRBV5-4 and TRBJ2-7, with D possibly matching TRBD2 (6 bases). The CDR3, as DNA: TGTGCCAGCAGCGCCGGGAGCTCCTACGAGCAGTACTTC. Its translation is CASSAGSSYEQYF.